This T cell receptor beta chain was sequenced in a study of T cell responses to AZD1222 COVID-19 vaccine. Study results and caveats: A rise in Spike-specific TCR breadth and depth followed two AZD1222 doses. Spike was spanned by vaccine-associated CD4 TCRs, with dominance at 160-218 and 743-854. Donors were largely white British and mainly female; clonal diversity was possibly underestimated.

Concerning this clone: The antigen remains undetermined.

The data were produced by immunoSEQ multiplex PCR, yet TCRdb's version contains in-frame clones alone and is incomplete. The table has some 79,000 clones, over 70% seen once; the top ten hold roughly 50%. Looked up from germline, CDR1 is DFQATT and CDR2 is SNEGSKA (reference sequence). V dropped 3 bases and J dropped 4; count of bases not matched to a gene: 8. This CDR3 has 14 amino acids. The receptor's source is an adult who received the AZD1222 COVID-19 vaccine. Sequenced here: peripheral blood, sampled 28 days after the second AZD1222 dose. V and J are TRBV20-1 and TRBJ1-2, with TRBD1 identical over 7 bases. The CDR3 reads CSASGTAQLYGYTF. For the CDR3, the DNA is TGCAGTGCTAGTGGGACAGCCCAACTCTATGGCTACACCTTC.